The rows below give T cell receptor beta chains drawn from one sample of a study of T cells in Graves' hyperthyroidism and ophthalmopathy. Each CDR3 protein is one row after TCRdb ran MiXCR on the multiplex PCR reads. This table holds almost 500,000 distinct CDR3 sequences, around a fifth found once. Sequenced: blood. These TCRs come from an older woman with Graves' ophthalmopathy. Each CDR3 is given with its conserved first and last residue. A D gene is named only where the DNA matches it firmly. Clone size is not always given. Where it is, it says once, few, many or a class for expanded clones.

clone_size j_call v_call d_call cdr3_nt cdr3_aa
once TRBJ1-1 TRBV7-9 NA TGTGCCAGCAGCTTACAGATGGAAGCTTTCTTT CASSLQMEAFF
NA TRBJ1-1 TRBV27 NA TGTGCCAGCAGTTTATTGGGGGAGGGGGACACTGAAGCTTTCTTT CASSLLGEGDTEAFF
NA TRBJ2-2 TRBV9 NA TGTGCCAGCAGCGTAGGCCAGGAGGGAAGCGGGGAGCTGTTTTTT CASSVGQEGSGELFF
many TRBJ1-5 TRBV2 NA TGTGCCAGCATGGCAGGGCCCGAATACAATCAGCCCCAGCATTTT CASMAGPEYNQPQHF
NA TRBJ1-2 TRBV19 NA TGTGCCAGTAGTATGACAGAAAACTATGGCTACACCTTC CASSMTENYGYTF
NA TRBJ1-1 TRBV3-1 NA TGTGCCAGCAGCCAAGTTTACAGGGCCGCGCAGGACACTGAAGCTTTCTTT CASSQVYRAAQDTEAFF
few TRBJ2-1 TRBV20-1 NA TGCAGTGCTGGGCCTGAGGACCCCTTTGTGGGTGAGCAGTTCTTC CSAGPEDPFVGEQFF
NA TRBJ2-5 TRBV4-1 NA TGCGCCAGCAGCCAAGTGTACAGCAAGCGGGAGACCCAGTACTTC CASSQVYSKRETQYF
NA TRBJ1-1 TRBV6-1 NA TGTGCCAGCCGGGGGGGTCTCCTGAGCACTGAAGCTTTCTTT CASRGGLLSTEAFF
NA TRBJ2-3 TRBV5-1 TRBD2 TGCGCCAGCAGCTTGATCAGTCGGGGGGGCACAGATACGCAGTATTTT CASSLISRGGTDTQYF
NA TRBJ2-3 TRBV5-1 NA TGCGCCAGCAGCTTTACCCACGGCACAGATACGCAGTATTTT CASSFTHGTDTQYF
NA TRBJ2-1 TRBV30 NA TGTGCCTGGAGTGTTGTATTAAGGGTCAATGAGCAGTTCTTC CAWSVVLRVNEQFF
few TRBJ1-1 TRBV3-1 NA TGTGCCAGCAGACGTTCGGGGGATGCTTTCTTT CASRRSGDAFF
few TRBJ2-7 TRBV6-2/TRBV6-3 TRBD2 TGTGCCAGCAGTTACTCTACTAGCGGGAGGGCCCTCTACGAGCAGTACTTC CASSYSTSGRALYEQYF
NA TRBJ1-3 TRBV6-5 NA TGTGCCAGCAGTTACTCTGCCGCGGGGGCGAGAGGAAACACCATATATTTT CASSYSAAGARGNTIYF
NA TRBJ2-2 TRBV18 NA TGTGCCAGCTCACCGGCCTCCGCCACCGGGGAGCTGTTTTTT CASSPASATGELFF
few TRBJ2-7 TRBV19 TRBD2 TGTGCCAGTAGTATGAGACTAGCGGGAGGGCACGAGCAGTACTTC CASSMRLAGGHEQYF
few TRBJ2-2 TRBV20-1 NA TGCAGTGCTAGTCAAGGAGCCGGGGAGCTGTTTTTT CSASQGAGELFF
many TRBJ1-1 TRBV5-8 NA TGTGCCAGCAGCTTGACAGCCCATGAAGCTTTCTTT CASSLTAHEAFF
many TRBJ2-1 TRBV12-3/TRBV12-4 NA TGTGCCAGCAGCTTAGGAGGTTCGGGCAATGAGCAGTTCTTC CASSLGGSGNEQFF
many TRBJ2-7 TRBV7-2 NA TGTGCCAGCAGCCGCGGCAGCGCGGCCTACGAGCAGTACTTC CASSRGSAAYEQYF
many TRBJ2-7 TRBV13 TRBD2 TGTGCCAGCAGCTTAGGACTAGCGGGAAACTACGAGCAGTACTTC CASSLGLAGNYEQYF
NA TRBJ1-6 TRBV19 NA TGTGCCAGTAGTAGAGACCCAACGTTCGCAGCGAGTTCACCCCTCCACTTT CASSRDPTFAASSPLHF
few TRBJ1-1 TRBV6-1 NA TGTGCCAGCAGTCCCTTGGGGGGTGAAGCTTTCTTT CASSPLGGEAFF
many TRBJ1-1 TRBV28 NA TGTGCCAGCAGGGCCAGGGAGTCCTACTATTTGAACACTGAAGCTTTCTTT CASRARESYYLNTEAFF
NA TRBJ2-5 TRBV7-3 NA TGTGCCAGCAGCCCCTCGAGGGACCAAGAGACCCAGTACTTC CASSPSRDQETQYF
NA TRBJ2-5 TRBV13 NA TGTGCCAGCAGCTTCCGAGAAGAGACCCAGTACTTC CASSFREETQYF
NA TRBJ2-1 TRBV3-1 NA TGTGCCAGCAGCCCCGTTTTACTAGCAGGGCCCTACAATGAGCAGTTCTTC CASSPVLLAGPYNEQFF
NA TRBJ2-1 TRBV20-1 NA TGCAGTGCTAGGAGGGCGGTCTACAATGAGCAGTTCTTC CSARRAVYNEQFF
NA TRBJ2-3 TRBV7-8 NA TGTGCCAGCAGCTTTGGGGTGGTGAATACGCAGTATTTT CASSFGVVNTQYF
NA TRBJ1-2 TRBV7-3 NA TGTGCCAGCAGCTTAACTCCGGGAACCCTCTCCGGCTACACCTTC CASSLTPGTLSGYTF
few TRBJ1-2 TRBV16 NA TGTGCCAGCGGCCACAGGGACAAGGCTAACTATGGCTACACCTTC CASGHRDKANYGYTF
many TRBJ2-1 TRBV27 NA TGTGCCAGCAGTTTATATCGCATCCAGGGGGGCAATGAGCAGTTCTTC CASSLYRIQGGNEQFF